The clone carrying this T cell receptor beta chain was picked up many times. Its antigen is still unknown. From the 5' RACE reads, TCRdb called clonotypes with MiXCR, one entry per CDR3 protein. Of about 210,000 distinct CDR3 sequences in the sample, about 10% are singletons; the top ten hold under 3.5%. Germline V CDR1 and CDR2: LGHNA, YSLEER. V shed 1 base, J shed 0 bases, and the junction held 1 base outside the gene matches. This CDR3 comprises 15 residues. This entry is derived from a study of T-cell memory formation after mild COVID-19. Study-wide results and limits: A subset of responding clones appeared in pre-infection memory, suggesting cross-reactive memory joined. The study found contracting CD4+ clones mainly in CM and EM and contracting CD8+ clones in EMRA.

The TCR sequence derives from a man aged 18 to 29 who had mild COVID-19 (a few samples of this study predate the infection). Cell type and time point are not known. Material: PBMCs or a T cell subset sorted from them (not recorded which). The chain has TRBV4-3 and TRBJ2-5; 8 positions agree with TRBD1. The CDR3 sequence: CASSQGQGYQETQYF. The CDR3 DNA reads as TGCGCCAGCAGCCAAGGACAGGGGTACCAAGAGACCCAGTACTTC.